A selection of T cell receptor beta chains follows, all from one sample in a study of quantifying T cell responses using KT2 cells. Each CDR3 protein gets one entry after TCRdb re-called the UMI-ligation and nested PCR reads with MiXCR. The sample yields tens of thousands of distinct CDR3 sequences, roughly 11% seen once. Sequenced material: PBMCs spiked with cells of the T cell clone KT2. These TCRs come from a human donor. Both conserved end residues are part of each CDR3. D genes are given only for firm matches. Rows give clone size only sometimes, using once, few, many, or a class for an expanded clone.

j_call v_call clone_size d_call cdr3_aa cdr3_nt
TRBJ2-7 TRBV27 few TRBD2 CASSWGGLGTSPGGSSYEQYF TGTGCCAGCAGTTGGGGAGGGCTTGGGACTAGCCCCGGAGGAAGTTCCTACGAGCAGTACTTC
TRBJ1-5 TRBV6-6 NA TRBD1 CASSPRQGVNNQPQHF TGTGCCAGCAGTCCGAGACAGGGGGTCAACAATCAGCCCCAGCATTTT
TRBJ1-1 TRBV3-1 NA TRBD1 CASSLAQGWTEAFF TGTGCCAGCAGCCTTGCACAGGGGTGGACTGAAGCTTTCTTT
TRBJ2-3 TRBV12-3/TRBV12-4 NA NA CASSLFLGGESDTQYF TGTGCCAGCAGTTTATTTTTAGGGGGAGAATCGGATACGCAGTATTTT
TRBJ2-5 TRBV10-2 many TRBD2 CASSRDTSAETQYF TGCGCCAGCAGCAGAGACACTAGCGCGGAGACCCAGTACTTC
TRBJ2-2 TRBV18 many TRBD1 CASSPSTGLYTGELFF TGTGCCAGCTCACCTTCGACAGGGCTTTACACCGGGGAGCTGTTTTTT
TRBJ2-7 TRBV2 many NA CASVQGFEQYF TGTGCCAGCGTCCAGGGGTTCGAGCAGTACTTC
TRBJ2-3 TRBV12-3/TRBV12-4 few TRBD2 CASSLGEAGLTDTQYF TGTGCCAGCAGTTTAGGTGAAGCGGGACTCACAGATACGCAGTATTTT
TRBJ2-5 TRBV5-1 NA TRBD2 CASSAPGTSGGETQYF TGCGCCAGCAGCGCACCAGGGACTAGCGGGGGAGAGACCCAGTACTTC
TRBJ2-2 TRBV2 few NA CASMTGRYTGELFF TGTGCCAGCATGACCGGCAGGTACACCGGGGAGCTGTTTTTT
TRBJ1-2 TRBV29-1 few NA CSARRGAPNYGYTF TGCAGCGCTAGAAGGGGGGCGCCGAACTATGGCTACACCTTC
TRBJ1-1 TRBV6-1 many NA CASSGIWDGADTEAFF TGTGCCAGCAGTGGGATTTGGGACGGGGCTGACACTGAAGCTTTCTTT
TRBJ1-1 TRBV6-2/TRBV6-3 NA NA CASSYPNPPGVFTEAFF TGTGCCAGCAGTTACCCAAACCCTCCGGGGGTTTTCACTGAAGCTTTCTTT
TRBJ2-5 TRBV20-1 NA NA CSARAGAGETQYF TGCAGTGCTAGAGCAGGGGCGGGAGAGACCCAGTACTTC
TRBJ2-5 TRBV12-3/TRBV12-4 many NA CASSPRGETQYF TGTGCCAGCAGCCCACGGGGAGAGACCCAGTACTTC
TRBJ1-2 TRBV9 once TRBD1 CDSRKTGGEANYGYTF TGTGACAGCAGAAAGACAGGGGGCGAGGCCAACTATGGCTACACCTTC
TRBJ2-1 TRBV29-1 many NA CSVEKKLTNEQFF TGCAGCGTTGAAAAGAAGCTAACCAATGAGCAGTTCTTC
TRBJ2-1 TRBV4-3 many TRBD2 CASSLRTSGSYNEQFF TGCGCCAGCAGCCTCCGGACTAGCGGCTCCTACAATGAGCAGTTCTTC
TRBJ1-2 TRBV29-1 few NA CSVVRGGYGYTF TGCAGCGTCGTCAGGGGAGGCTATGGCTACACCTTC
TRBJ1-2 TRBV27 NA NA CASRDGPYGYTF TGTGCCAGCAGAGACGGTCCCTATGGCTACACCTTC
TRBJ2-1 TRBV6-5 few NA CASRTPTGEQFF TGTGCCAGCAGGACTCCCACCGGCGAGCAGTTCTTC
TRBJ2-1 TRBV9 few TRBD2 CASSVGLANEQFF TGTGCCAGCAGCGTTGGACTAGCCAATGAGCAGTTCTTC
TRBJ1-4 TRBV12-3/TRBV12-4 few NA CASSSDEKLFF TGTGCCAGCAGTTCCGACGAAAAACTGTTTTTT
TRBJ2-5 TRBV6-1 NA NA CASSVRLVRQETQYF TGTGCCAGCAGTGTCCGCCTCGTGAGACAAGAGACCCAGTACTTC
TRBJ1-2 TRBV24-1 NA NA CATKPTGRHIYGYTF TGTGCCACTAAACCGACGGGAAGACATATCTATGGCTACACCTTC
TRBJ1-4 TRBV6-1 NA TRBD1 CASSDLGRGRDKLFF TGTGCCAGCAGTGACCTAGGGAGGGGGCGGGACAAACTGTTTTTT
TRBJ1-1 TRBV7-9 many NA CASSLMPEAFF TGTGCCAGCAGCTTGATGCCTGAAGCTTTCTTT
TRBJ1-4 TRBV20-1 few TRBD1 CSAVPQGNWEKLFF TGCAGTGCTGTCCCACAGGGGAATTGGGAAAAACTGTTTTTT
TRBJ2-5 TRBV13 NA TRBD2 CASSFGRGGETQYF TGTGCCAGCAGCTTTGGGCGGGGGGGAGAGACCCAGTACTTC
TRBJ2-7 TRBV28 few TRBD2 CASSRAGETVEQYF TGTGCCAGCAGTCGAGCGGGAGAGACGGTAGAGCAGTACTTC
TRBJ2-7 TRBV7-9 few NA CASSLGGTSSYEQYF TGTGCCAGCAGCTTAGGCGGAACTAGCTCCTACGAGCAGTACTTC
TRBJ1-2 TRBV28 NA TRBD1 CASSLHRGYGYTF TGTGCCAGCAGTTTACACAGGGGCTATGGCTACACCTTC
TRBJ2-5 TRBV7-6 NA TRBD2 CASSPTSAYQETQYF TGTGCCAGCAGCCCGACTAGCGCGTACCAAGAGACCCAGTACTTC
TRBJ1-6 TRBV5-1 NA NA CASSSQGDGDSPLHF TGCGCCAGCAGCTCCCAGGGAGACGGGGATTCACCCCTCCACTTT
TRBJ2-7 TRBV20-1 few NA CSAEGGVIYEQYF TGCAGTGCTGAGGGGGGGGTGATCTACGAGCAGTACTTC
TRBJ2-1 TRBV6-4 few TRBD2 CASSDLAGGNNEQFF TGTGCCAGCAGTGATCTAGCGGGAGGGAACAATGAGCAGTTCTTC
TRBJ1-1 TRBV3-1 few NA CASSPNGRSSEAFF TGTGCCAGCAGCCCTAACGGACGCTCCAGTGAAGCTTTCTTT
TRBJ2-3 TRBV2 few NA CAPLSGPTWDTQYF TGTGCCCCACTAAGTGGGCCGACTTGGGATACGCAGTATTTT
TRBJ1-1 TRBV11-2 NA NA CASSLVDAFF TGTGCCAGCAGCTTAGTGGATGCTTTCTTT
TRBJ2-6 TRBV21-1 NA NA CASSSPEGPAKDSGANVLTF TGTGCCAGCAGCTCCCCCGAGGGGCCCGCTAAAGACTCTGGGGCCAACGTCCTGACTTTC
TRBJ1-1 TRBV14 few NA CASSQAQNTEAFF TGTGCCAGCAGCCAAGCCCAGAACACTGAAGCTTTCTTT
TRBJ2-6 TRBV6-2/TRBV6-3 NA NA CASSYSQGLTNVLTF TGTGCCAGCAGTTACTCCCAGGGTCTCACCAACGTCCTGACTTTC
TRBJ2-4 TRBV6-2/TRBV6-3 NA NA CASANLGKNIQYF TGTGCCAGCGCGAACTTGGGCAAAAACATTCAGTACTTC
TRBJ2-1 TRBV24-1 NA NA CATRGASYNEQFF TGTGCCACCAGGGGGGCGTCCTACAATGAGCAGTTCTTC
TRBJ1-1 TRBV11-2 NA TRBD1 CASSLLSPGTQGAEAFF TGTGCCAGCAGCCTCCTCAGCCCGGGGACCCAGGGGGCTGAAGCTTTCTTT
TRBJ1-5 TRBV6-1 few TRBD1 CASSVDVTGLGQPQHF TGTGCCAGCAGTGTCGACGTGACAGGGTTGGGGCAGCCCCAGCATTTT
TRBJ2-1 TRBV7-2 few TRBD2 CASSGLAGYYNEQFF TGTGCCAGCTCGGGACTAGCGGGGTATTACAATGAGCAGTTCTTC
TRBJ2-7 TRBV15 NA NA CATTRGYTYEQYF TGTGCCACTACTCGAGGGTACACCTACGAGCAGTACTTC
TRBJ2-7 TRBV10-1 few TRBD2 CASSEKRERREQYF TGCGCCAGCAGTGAGAAGCGGGAAAGACGCGAGCAGTACTTC
TRBJ1-1 TRBV20-1 few TRBD1 CSASLQGGRTEAFF TGCAGTGCTAGTCTACAGGGGGGACGGACTGAAGCTTTCTTT
TRBJ2-5 TRBV4-1 NA NA CASSRVEAGETQYF TGCGCCAGCAGCCGCGTGGAGGCTGGGGAGACCCAGTACTTC